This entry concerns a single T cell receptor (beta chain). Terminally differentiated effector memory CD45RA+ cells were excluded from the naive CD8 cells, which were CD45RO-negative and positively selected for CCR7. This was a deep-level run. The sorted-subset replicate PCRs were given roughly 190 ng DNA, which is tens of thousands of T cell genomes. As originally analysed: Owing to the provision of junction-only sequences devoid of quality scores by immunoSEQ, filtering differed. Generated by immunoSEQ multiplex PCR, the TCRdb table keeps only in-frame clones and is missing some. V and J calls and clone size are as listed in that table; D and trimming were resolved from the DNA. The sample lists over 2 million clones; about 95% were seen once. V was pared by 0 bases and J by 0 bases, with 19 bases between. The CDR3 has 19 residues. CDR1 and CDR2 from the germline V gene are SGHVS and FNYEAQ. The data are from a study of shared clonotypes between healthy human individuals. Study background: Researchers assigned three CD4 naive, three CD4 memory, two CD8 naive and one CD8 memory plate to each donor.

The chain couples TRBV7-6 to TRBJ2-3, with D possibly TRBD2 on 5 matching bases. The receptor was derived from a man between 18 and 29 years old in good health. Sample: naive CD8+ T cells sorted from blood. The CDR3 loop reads CASSLAVYELGTSTDTQYF. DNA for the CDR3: TGTGCCAGCAGCTTAGCCGTTTACGAACTAGGAACTAGCACAGATACGCAGTATTTT.